This T cell receptor beta chain was found in a study of cytotoxic CD8 clonotypes in ibrutinib-treated CLL. Data came from immunoSEQ multiplex PCR; TCRdb stores just in-frame clones and leaves some out. The data show some 70,000 clones, 90% seen once. This CDR3 region has 12 residues. V was cut by 5 bases and J by 5 bases, with 11 bases left in between. The germline CDR1 and CDR2 sequences are SGHKS and YYEKEE (reference sequence). The receptor comes from a human donor with chronic lymphocytic leukemia. The chain has TRBV5-5 and TRBJ2-7; D is perhaps TRBD2 (6 bases). Sequences were derived from PBMCs, sampled after 12 months of ibrutinib treatment. The CDR3 DNA follows: TGTGCCAGCAGTAGGATAGCGGACGAGCAGTACTTC. It encodes CASSRIADEQYF.